This record looks at one T cell receptor beta chain sequence and its context. This sample stems from a study of blood T cells in healthy people across ages. Together with a sample-barcoded 5' primer, a J-beta primer mix was included in a second PCR lasting roughly 6 to 12 cycles. TCRdb processed the 5' RACE reads anew with MiXCR; each CDR3 protein has one entry. The sample contains roughly 1.9 million distinct CDR3 sequences, roughly two fifths of which appear only once. The V and J ends lost 3 bases and 6 bases respectively, with 13 bases between them. CDR3 size: 14 residues. The chain uses TRBV12-3 or TRBV12-4 and TRBJ2-3; the D call may be TRBD1 or TRBD2 (5 bases each). Material: blood. The clonotype comes from a human donor in good health. In nucleotides, the CDR3 is TGTGCCAGCAGTTTGCTTACAGGCGGGGATACGCAGTATTTT. This gives the protein CASSLLTGGDTQYF.